This entry concerns a single T cell receptor beta chain. Its antigen is still unknown. No much larger clone exists at a distance of one base, and base qualities are not known. The source of the sample is a study of control samples from healthy donors and cancer patients (dated by TCRdb to about 2020). Counted from cysteine to phenylalanine, this CDR3 has 16 amino acids. CDR3 DNA is the only sequence kept; it has 48 bases, read in frame from the first base. In the germline V gene, CDR1 corresponds to KGHSH and CDR2 to LQKENI. The germline V end is reduced by 3 bases and the J end by 3 bases; junction bases left unmatched: 7. Library method: the immunoSEQ multiplex PCR assay. The table was pulled from immuneACCESS by TCRdb, which kept in-frame rearrangements only. Such tables lose some clones; where checked, under half of the loss comes from unresolved V genes, and the rest has no known cause. The sample profile shows some 120,000 clones; around 90% of them were found once. 2.5% of the sample comes from the top ten.

This chain joins TRBV18 to TRBJ2-3, and TRBD2 aligns with 9 junction nucleotides. The clonotype comes from a man aged 18 to 29 in good health. Sequencing was done on a sample of blood. The base sequence is TGTGCCAGCTCACCGCCTGCGGGAGGGCCGACAGATACGCAGTATTTT. This translates into CASSPPAGGPTDTQYF.